This TCR beta chain originates from a study of T cells after yellow fever vaccination. Findings of the study overall: Reappearance after the booster was seen for most primary-vaccination clones, at 95% to 96% CD4 and 70% to 90% CD8.

Germline V gives CDR1 MGHDK, CDR2 SYGVNS. V dropped 4 bases and J dropped 7 bases, with 11 bases sitting between them. This CDR3 region has 12 residues. This clonotype was found a few times. Its antigen remains unknown. Via MiXCR, TCRdb re-called the 5' RACE reads, giving one row per CDR3 protein. The sample includes about 330,000 distinct CDR3 sequences, around 6.8% of them seen just once. This TCR derives from a young man who received the YFV17D yellow fever vaccine. The V gene is TRBV25-1, the J gene TRBJ2-7; no reliable D call. Specimen: PBMCs, collected about 41 days after the first yellow fever vaccination. In DNA form, the CDR3 reads TGTGCCAGCAGTGCCGCAGGCAGGGAGCAGTACTTC. Amino acids: CASSAAGREQYF.